This TCR beta chain was found in a study of blood T cell repertoires in COVID-19. The overall study: Samples representing acute and convalescent COVID-19 were sourced from the United States, Italy and Spain. T cells, B-cell-depleted T cells, or PBMCs provided the cDNA or gDNA that served as material.

How the authors handled the data: Estimation of nucleated cell counts relied on the amplification of reference gene primers. Clones were read by immunoSEQ multiplex PCR, and TCRdb kept only the in-frame ones, dropping some. V, J and clone size are taken as reported in that table, and D and trimming were inferred from the DNA itself. The data hold around 250,000 clones, with around nine tenths observed a single time. There are 14 residues in the CDR3. V shed 5 bases and J 9 bases; nucleotides not matched to a gene: 7. CDR1 and CDR2 (germline): SNHLY, FYNNEI. The clonotype was recovered from a man aged 35-49 years with active or convalescent COVID-19. The sample taken for sequencing was peripheral blood. The chain links TRBV2 to TRBJ2-1; 10 bases agree with TRBD2. CDR3 DNA sequence: TGTGCCAGCAGTTGGACTAGCGGCGAAGGTGAGCAGTTCTTC. Translating it yields CASSWTSGEGEQFF. Filled out from reference TRBV2 and TRBJ2-1, the complete variable domain reads EPEVTQTPSHQVTQMGQEVILRCVPISNHLYFYWYRQILGQKVEFLVSFYNNEISEKSEIFDDQFSVERPDGSNFTLKIRSTKLEDSAMYFCASSWTSGEGEQFFGPGTRLTVL.